This T cell receptor beta chain was obtained from a study of hypomethylating agent response in myelodysplastic syndrome. Looking at the study overall: Donors were myelodysplastic syndrome patients: 2 female, 8 to 10 male. Mean age was about 78 +/- 6.2 years; diploid cytogenetics predominated. Response meant complete response or hematologic improvement; all other patients were non-responders.

CDR1 and CDR2 (germline): SGHDT, YYEEEE. This CDR3 contains 15 residues. Trimming took 3 bases from V and 2 from J, leaving 11 bases between them. Assay: immunoSEQ multiplex PCR; the TCRdb copy retains only in-frame clones and omits some. This table holds several thousand clones, roughly 86% found once. Study results and caveats: Only about eleven patients were analyzed in this small cohort.

On this clone: Its specificity is unknown.

The chain joins TRBV5-6 to TRBJ2-2; the D gene could be TRBD1 or TRBD2 (5 bases each). Specimen: bone marrow, collected before or after starting hypomethylating agent treatment for myelodysplastic syndrome (not recorded which). The receptor's source is a human donor with myelodysplastic syndrome. The CDR3 DNA sequence: TGTGCCAGCAGCTGGGACGGCACAAACACCGGGGAGCTGTTTTTT. Translation gives CASSWDGTNTGELFF.